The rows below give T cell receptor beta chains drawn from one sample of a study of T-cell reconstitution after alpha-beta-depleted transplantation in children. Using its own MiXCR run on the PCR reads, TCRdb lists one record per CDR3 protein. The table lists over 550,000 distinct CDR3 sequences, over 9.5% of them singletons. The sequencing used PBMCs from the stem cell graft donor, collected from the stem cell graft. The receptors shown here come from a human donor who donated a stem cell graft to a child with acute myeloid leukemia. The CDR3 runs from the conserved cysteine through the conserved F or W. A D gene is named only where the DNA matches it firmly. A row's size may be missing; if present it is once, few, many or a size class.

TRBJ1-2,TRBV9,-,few,TGTGCCAGCAGCGTAGCTGACAGGCTTAACTATGGCTACACCTTC,CASSVADRLNYGYTF
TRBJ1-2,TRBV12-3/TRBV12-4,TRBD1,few,TGTGCCAGCAGACCCACAGGGGCAGACTATGGCTACACCTTC,CASRPTGADYGYTF
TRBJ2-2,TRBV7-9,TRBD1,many,TGTGCCAGCAGCCGCGGGACAGGGGTAGACACCGGGGAGCTGTTTTTT,CASSRGTGVDTGELFF
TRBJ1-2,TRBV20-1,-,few,TGCAGTGCTAGGGTCGGAGGGTCAGAGTATGGCTACACCTTC,CSARVGGSEYGYTF
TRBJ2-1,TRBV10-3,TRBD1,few,TGTGCCATCAGTGACCTACAGGGGCCCAATGAGCAGTTCTTC,CAISDLQGPNEQFF
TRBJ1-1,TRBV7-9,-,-,TGTGCCAGCAGCTCGAACCGTCAGGGTCGGACCCGAAGGGGGGCTTTCTTT,CASSSNRQGRTRRGAFF
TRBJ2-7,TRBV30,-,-,TGTGCCTGGAGTGTAGCATTGGGGATGGGCTTC,CAWSVALGMGF
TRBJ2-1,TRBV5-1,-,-,TGCGCCAGCAGCTTGAATGTTGGGTTGGGTTCTGGTGAGCAGTTCTTC,CASSLNVGLGSGEQFF
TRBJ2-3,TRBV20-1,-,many,TGCAGTGCTCAACTACTACCTAGCACAGATACGCAGTATTTT,CSAQLLPSTDTQYF
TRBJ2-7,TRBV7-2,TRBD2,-,TGTGCCAGCAGCCCGGGAAGCGGGGGACCCTACGAGCAGTACTTC,CASSPGSGGPYEQYF
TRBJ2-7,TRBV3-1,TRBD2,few,TGTGCCAGCAGCCAGCTCGGGGGGACGAGGGAGCAGTACTTC,CASSQLGGTREQYF
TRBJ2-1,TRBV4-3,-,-,TGCGCCAGCAGCCATCTAGACAGAAACAATGAGCAGTTCTTC,CASSHLDRNNEQFF
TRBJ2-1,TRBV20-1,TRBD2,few,TGCAGTGCTCCGACTAGCGGGAACTGGTTGGGTGAGCAGTTCTTC,CSAPTSGNWLGEQFF
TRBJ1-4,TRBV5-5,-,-,TGTGCCAGCAGTTTCGAGGGTGAAAAACTGTTTTTT,CASSFEGEKLFF
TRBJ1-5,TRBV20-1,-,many,TGCAGTGCTAGGGAGCCCGGGAGAGAGCCCCAGCATTTT,CSAREPGREPQHF
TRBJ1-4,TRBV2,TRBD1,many,TGTGCCAGCACAGGGGGCGCACCTAATGAAAAACTGTTTTTT,CASTGGAPNEKLFF
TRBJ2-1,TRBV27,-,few,TGTGCCAGCAGTTTCTCTAGCGCCTACAATGAGCAGTTCTTC,CASSFSSAYNEQFF
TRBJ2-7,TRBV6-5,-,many,TGTGCCAGCAGTTACTCCCGGGACAATGTCCACGAGCAGTACTTC,CASSYSRDNVHEQYF
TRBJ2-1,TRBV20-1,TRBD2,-,TGCAGTGCTTCTCCGACTAGCGGGAGGGCCAGTGAGCAGTTCTTC,CSASPTSGRASEQFF
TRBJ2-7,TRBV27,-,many,TGTGCCAGCAGTTCACTTCTCTCCTACGAGCAGTACTTC,CASSSLLSYEQYF
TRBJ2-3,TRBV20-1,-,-,TGCAGTGCGCAACCCCAGAGACCCAACACAGATACGCAGTATTTT,CSAQPQRPNTDTQYF
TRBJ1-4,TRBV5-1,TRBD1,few,TGCGCCAGCAGCAGGGGACAGGGGGAGGAAAAACTGTTTTTT,CASSRGQGEEKLFF
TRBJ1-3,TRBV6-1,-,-,TGTGCCAGCAGTGAAGGTCGCCTTGGAGGAAACACCATATATTTT,CASSEGRLGGNTIYF
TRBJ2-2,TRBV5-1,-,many,TGCGCCAGCAGCTTGAACCCTCCTGGGGAGCTGTTTTTT,CASSLNPPGELFF
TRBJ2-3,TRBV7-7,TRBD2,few,TGTGCTAGCAGCGCCGGACTAGCGGGACGCACAGATACGCAGTATTTT,CASSAGLAGRTDTQYF
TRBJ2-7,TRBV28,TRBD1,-,TGTGCCAGCAGAGGTGGGACAGGCGCCCCCGAGCAGTACTTC,CASRGGTGAPEQYF
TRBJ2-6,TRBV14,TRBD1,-,TGTGCCAGCAGAGGGACAGGGGGCCTTCTGAGCTCTGGGGCCAACGTCCTGACTTTC,CASRGTGGLLSSGANVLTF
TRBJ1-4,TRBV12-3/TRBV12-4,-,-,TGTGCCAGCAGCCTTAGCCAAACTAATGAAAAACTGTTTTTT,CASSLSQTNEKLFF
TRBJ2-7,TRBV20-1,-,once,TGCTGTGCTCTGGTCCCGGGAAGTAACTACGAGCAGTACTTC,CCALVPGSNYEQYF
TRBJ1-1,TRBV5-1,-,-,TGCGCCAGCAGCTTGGTGGGAGTAGGTGAAGCTTTCTTT,CASSLVGVGEAFF
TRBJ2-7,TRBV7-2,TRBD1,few,TGTGCCAGCAGCTTTGTCGGACAGGGAGATTACGAGCAGTACTTC,CASSFVGQGDYEQYF
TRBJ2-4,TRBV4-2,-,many,TGTGCCAGCAGCCAACGTTTGGGGGCTGAGAGGAACATTCAGTACTTC,CASSQRLGAERNIQYF
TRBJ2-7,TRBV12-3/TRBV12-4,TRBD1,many,TGTGCCAGCACCGCGACAGGGGGGGACTACGAGCAGTACTTC,CASTATGGDYEQYF
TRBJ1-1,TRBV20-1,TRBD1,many,TGCAGTGCTAGAGATCGGGACAGCGGGGACACTGAAGCTTTCTTT,CSARDRDSGDTEAFF
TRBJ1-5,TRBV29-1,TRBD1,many,TGCAGCGTTTCATCAGGACAGGGAGGCAATCAGCCCCAGCATTTT,CSVSSGQGGNQPQHF
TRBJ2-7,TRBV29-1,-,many,TGCAGCGTCACCTCTGGGGGCACGGAGCAGTACTTC,CSVTSGGTEQYF
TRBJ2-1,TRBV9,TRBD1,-,TGTGCCAGCAGCGTCACCGGGACAGGGGCCAATGAGCAGTTCTTC,CASSVTGTGANEQFF
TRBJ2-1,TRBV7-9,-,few,TGTGCCAGCGGAGGGGTCTGGGACAGCGGTGGGGAGTTCTTC,CASGGVWDSGGEFF
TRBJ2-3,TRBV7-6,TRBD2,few,TGTGCCAGCAGCTCCTCTGGACTAGCGGGAGTGAAAGATACGCAGTATTTT,CASSSSGLAGVKDTQYF
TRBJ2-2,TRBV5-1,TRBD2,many,TGCGCCAGCAGCCCACGACCCGGCAGCGGGAGGGCCACCGGGGAGCTGTTTTTT,CASSPRPGSGRATGELFF
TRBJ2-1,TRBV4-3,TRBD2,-,TGCGCCAGCAGCCAAGGTGGCGGACTAGCGGGAAATGAGCAGTTCTTC,CASSQGGGLAGNEQFF
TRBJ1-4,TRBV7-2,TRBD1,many,TGTGCCAGCAGCTTAGCGCGGACAGGGGATGAAAAACTGTTTTTT,CASSLARTGDEKLFF
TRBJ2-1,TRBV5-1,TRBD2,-,TGCGCCAGCACTTCCATACCGGGACTAGAGATTGAGCAGTTCTTC,CASTSIPGLEIEQFF
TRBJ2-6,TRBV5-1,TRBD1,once,TGCGCCAGCAGCACAGGCAGCCAGGGACAGGGGAGTGGGGCCAACGTCCTGACTTTC,CASSTGSQGQGSGANVLTF
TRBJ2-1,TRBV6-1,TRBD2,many,TGTGCCAGCAGTGGTCTAGCGGGGATCAATGAGCAGTTCTTC,CASSGLAGINEQFF
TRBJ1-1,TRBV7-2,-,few,TGTGCCAGCAGCTTACGAGGCAGCGGTGAAGCTTTCTTT,CASSLRGSGEAFF
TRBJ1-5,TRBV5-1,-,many,TGCGCCAGCAGCTTGGGGGGGAGCCAACAGCCCCAGCATTTT,CASSLGGSQQPQHF
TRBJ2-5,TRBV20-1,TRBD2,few,TGCAGTGCTCCCCTGAGCGGGAGTTCCCAAGAGACCCAGTACTTC,CSAPLSGSSQETQYF
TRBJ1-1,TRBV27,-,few,TGTGCCAGCGGCAAAAGAGATCTCACGAACACTGAAGCTTTCTTT,CASGKRDLTNTEAFF
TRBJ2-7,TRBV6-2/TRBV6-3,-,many,TGTGCCAGCAGTTACTCGAACTTGGGGGCCTACGAGCAGTACTTC,CASSYSNLGAYEQYF
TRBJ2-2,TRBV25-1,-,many,TGTGCCAGCTCTCCCCCATCTTACACCGGGGAGCTGTTTTTT,CASSPPSYTGELFF
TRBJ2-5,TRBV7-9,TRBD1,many,TGTGCCAGCAGGAGGACAGGGAACCAAGAGACCCAGTACTTC,CASRRTGNQETQYF
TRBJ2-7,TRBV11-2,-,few,TGTGCCAGCAGGACCGATTCCCTCTCCTACGAGCAGTACTTC,CASRTDSLSYEQYF
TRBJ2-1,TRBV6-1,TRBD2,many,TGTGCCAGCAGCAATCTAGCGGGAGGGCGCTATGAGCAGTTCTTC,CASSNLAGGRYEQFF
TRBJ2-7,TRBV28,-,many,TGTGCCAGCAGTCTCGCGGTTCCCTACGAGCAGTACTTC,CASSLAVPYEQYF
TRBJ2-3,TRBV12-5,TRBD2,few,TGTGCTAGTGGTTTGTGGACTAGCGGGGAAGATACGCAGTATTTT,CASGLWTSGEDTQYF